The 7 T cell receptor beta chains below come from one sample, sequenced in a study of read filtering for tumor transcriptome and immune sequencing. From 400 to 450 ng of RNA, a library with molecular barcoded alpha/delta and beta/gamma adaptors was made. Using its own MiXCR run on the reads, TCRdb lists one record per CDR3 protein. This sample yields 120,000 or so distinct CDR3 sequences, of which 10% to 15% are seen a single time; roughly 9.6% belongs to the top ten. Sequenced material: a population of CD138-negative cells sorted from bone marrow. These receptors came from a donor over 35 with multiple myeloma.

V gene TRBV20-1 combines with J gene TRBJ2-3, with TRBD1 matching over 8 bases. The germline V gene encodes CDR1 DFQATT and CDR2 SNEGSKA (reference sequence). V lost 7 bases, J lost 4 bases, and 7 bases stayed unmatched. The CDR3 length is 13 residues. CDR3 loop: CSVLRQGPDTQYF. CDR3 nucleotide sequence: TGCAGTGTCCTGCGACAGGGGCCAGATACGCAGTATTTT.

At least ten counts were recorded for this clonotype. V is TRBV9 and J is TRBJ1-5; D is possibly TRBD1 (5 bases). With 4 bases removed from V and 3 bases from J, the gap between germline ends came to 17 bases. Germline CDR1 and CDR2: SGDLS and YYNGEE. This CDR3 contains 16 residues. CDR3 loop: CASSPQLDSFNQPQHF. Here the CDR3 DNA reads TGTGCCAGCAGCCCACAGCTCGACAGTTTCAATCAGCCCCAGCATTTT.

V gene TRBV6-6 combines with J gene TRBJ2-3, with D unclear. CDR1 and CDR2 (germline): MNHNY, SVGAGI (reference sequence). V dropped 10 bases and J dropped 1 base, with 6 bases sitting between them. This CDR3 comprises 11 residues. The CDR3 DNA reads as TGTGCCACCGCGGGCACAGATACGCAGTATTTT. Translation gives CATAGTDTQYF.

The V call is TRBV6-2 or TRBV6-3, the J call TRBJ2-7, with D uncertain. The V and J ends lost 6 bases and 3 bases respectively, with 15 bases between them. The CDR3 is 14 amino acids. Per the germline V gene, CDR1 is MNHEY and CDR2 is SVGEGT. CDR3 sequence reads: CASRAMSGVYEQYF. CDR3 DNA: TGTGCCAGCAGGGCGATGTCTGGGGTCTACGAGCAGTACTTC.

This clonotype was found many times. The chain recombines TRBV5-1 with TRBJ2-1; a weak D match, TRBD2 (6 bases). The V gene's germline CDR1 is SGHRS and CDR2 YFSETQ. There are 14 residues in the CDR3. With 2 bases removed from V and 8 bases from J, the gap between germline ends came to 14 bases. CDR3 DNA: TGCGCCAGCAGCTTAGGGAGCGGGCACGATGAGCAGTTCTTC. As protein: CASSLGSGHDEQFF. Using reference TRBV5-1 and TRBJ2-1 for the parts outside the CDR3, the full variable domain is KAGVTQTPRYLIKTRGQQVTLSCSPISGHRSVSWYQQTPGQGLQFLFEYFSETQRNKGNFPGRFSGRQFSNSRSEMNVSTLELGDSALYLCASSLGSGHDEQFFGPGTRLTVL.

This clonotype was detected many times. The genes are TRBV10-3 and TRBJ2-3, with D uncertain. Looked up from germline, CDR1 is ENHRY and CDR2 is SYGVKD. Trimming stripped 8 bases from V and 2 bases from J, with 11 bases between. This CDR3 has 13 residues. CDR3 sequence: CAIAEGITDTQYF. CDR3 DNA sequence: TGTGCCATCGCCGAAGGCATCACAGATACGCAGTATTTT.

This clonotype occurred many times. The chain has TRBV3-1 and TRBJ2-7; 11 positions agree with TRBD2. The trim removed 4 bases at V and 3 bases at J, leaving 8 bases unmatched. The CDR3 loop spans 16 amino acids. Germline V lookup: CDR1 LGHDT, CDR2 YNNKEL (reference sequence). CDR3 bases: TGTGCCAGCAGCCCTCGGCTTACTAGCGGGGGCTACGAGCAGTACTTC. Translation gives CASSPRLTSGGYEQYF.